A single sample gave rise to the 15 T cell receptor beta chains below, sequenced in a study of blood T cell repertoires in COVID-19. Method: immunoSEQ multiplex PCR; TCRdb's copy keeps in-frame clones and lacks some. The profile shows tens of thousands of clones, 65% to 90% of them singletons. Material for sequencing was peripheral blood. The receptors shown here come from a man aged 50-60 years with COVID-19, enrolled during active disease.

This chain joins TRBV14 and TRBJ2-1, with a weak D call TRBD2 (5 bases). The germline CDR1 and CDR2 sequences are SGHDN and FVKESK. Trimming cost V 1 base and J 5 bases, with 9 bases left between them. This CDR3 comprises 14 residues. The CDR3 bases are TGTGCCAGCAGCCAAGTTTGGGGAGACAATGAGCAGTTCTTC. Protein product: CASSQVWGDNEQFF. The full variable domain, with the rest looked up from reference TRBV14 and TRBJ2-1, is EAGVTQFPSHSVIEKGQTVTLRCDPISGHDNLYWYRRVMGKEIKFLLHFVKESKQDESGMPNNRFLAERTGGTYSTLKVQPAELEDSGVYFCASSQVWGDNEQFFGPGTRLTVL.

The sample holds one count of this clone. Other DNA sequences in this specimen translate into the identical CDR3. This CDR3 is CASSGGSYNSPLHF. The DNA of the CDR3 is TGTGCCAGTTCGGGGGGCAGCTACAATTCACCCCTCCACTTT. The chain is built from TRBV19 and TRBJ1-6, with D perhaps matching TRBD1 (6 bases). Per germline, CDR1 LNHDA and CDR2 SQIVND (reference sequence). This CDR3 has 14 residues. Trimming took 8 bases from V and 7 from J, leaving 15 bases between them.

This chain joins TRBV4-2 and TRBJ2-5, with TRBD2 matching over 7 bases. The germline V gene encodes CDR1 LGHNA and CDR2 YNFKEQ. Trimming at V came to 4 bases and at J to 1 base, leaving 6 bases not matched to a gene. The length of the CDR3 is 15 residues. The CDR3 bases are TGTGCCAGCAGCCCCGATAGCGGGTCCCAAGAGACCCAGTACTTC. This translates into CASSPDSGSQETQYF.

Comments on this clone: At the DNA level, this CDR3 is encoded by other sequences in the same sample as well. The genes are TRBV6-5 and TRBJ2-2, with 8 bases lining up with TRBD2. CDR1 MNHEY and CDR2 SVGAGI come from the germline V gene. The CDR3 extends over 15 amino acids. J lost 1 base, V lost 5 bases, and 3 bases had no gene match. The CDR3 coding sequence is TGTGCCAGCAGTCCCGGGACTAGGAACACCGGGGAGCTGTTTTTT. It specifies CASSPGTRNTGELFF.

This clone was found once. This chain uses TRBV12-3 or TRBV12-4 with TRBJ1-2, with 7 bases that match TRBD1. V shed 10 bases, J shed 3 bases, and the junction held 8 bases outside the gene matches. The CDR3 consists of 13 residues. The CDR3 reads CATSRDSYYGYTF. The CDR3 DNA reads as TGTGCCACCAGCCGGGACAGTTACTATGGCTACACCTTC.

V usage is TRBV6-1 and J usage is TRBJ2-6; a weak D match, TRBD1 (6 bases). This CDR3 is built from 20 residues. Between the trimmed V and J ends, which lost 5 bases and 0 bases, there was a span of 23 bases. Germline V gene data show CDR1 as MNHNS and CDR2 as SASEGT. In DNA form, the CDR3 reads TGTGCCAGCAGTAAAGACCGACAATGGGGGCTAGGCTCTGGGGCCAACGTCCTGACTTTC. Translating it yields CASSKDRQWGLGSGANVLTF.

The chain links TRBV14 to TRBJ1-2; D remains ambiguous. CDR3 size: 13 residues. Germline CDR1 is SGHDN and CDR2 is FVKESK. Trimming stripped 5 bases from V and 3 bases from J, with 10 bases between. The CDR3 reads CASSFTLDYGYTF. The CDR3 DNA sequence: TGTGCCAGCAGCTTTACGCTAGACTATGGCTACACCTTC.

The chain uses TRBV11-2 and TRBJ2-3; tentatively, D is TRBD2 (6 bases). Trimming took off 5 bases at V and 0 bases at J, with 21 bases between the two ends. The CDR3 is made up of 18 amino acids. The germline gives CDR1 SGHAT, CDR2 FQNNGV. The CDR3 loop is CASSPAAGRVPSTDTQYF. The CDR3 DNA is TGTGCCAGCAGCCCCGCCGCCGGGAGAGTCCCTAGCACAGATACGCAGTATTTT.

The rearrangement joins TRBV11-3 to TRBJ2-7; D may be TRBD1 (5 bases). V was pared by 2 bases and J by 6 bases, with 17 bases between. The length of the CDR3 is 15 residues. The germline V gene encodes CDR1 SGHNT and CDR2 YENEEA. This CDR3 is CASSLRSTGSSEQYF. CDR3 DNA sequence: TGTGCCAGCAGCTTACGTAGTACAGGATCGAGCGAGCAGTACTTC.

CDR3 protein: CASRSTSSYEQYF. For the CDR3, the DNA is TGTGCCAGCAGGTCAACTAGCAGCTACGAGCAGTACTTC. The chain has TRBV6-6 and TRBJ2-7, with a possible D match to TRBD2 (6 bases). The V end lost 6 bases, the J end lost 3 bases, and 12 bases lay between the germline ends. This CDR3 is 13 amino acids long. The V gene's germline CDR1 is MNHNY and CDR2 SVGAGI (reference sequence).

The chain employs TRBV7-9 and TRBJ1-1; no clear D. Germline assignment: CDR1 SEHNR and CDR2 FQNEAQ (reference sequence). V was cut by 5 bases and J by 1 base, with 14 bases left in between. CDR3 size: 15 residues. CDR3 amino acids: CASSLQVEGNTEAFF. The DNA for the CDR3 is TGTGCCAGCAGCCTTCAGGTTGAGGGGAACACTGAAGCTTTCTTT.

The chain is built from TRBV7-2 and TRBJ2-3; TRBD2 might be the D (6 bases). CDR1 and CDR2 from the germline V gene are SGHTA and FQGNSA. Trimming left V 2 bases short and J 5 bases short, with 8 bases between. The CDR3 spans 13 residues. The DNA of the CDR3 is TGTGCCAGCAGCTTAAGCGGGCTAGATACGCAGTATTTT. Its protein is CASSLSGLDTQYF.

This clone was detected once. The chain carries TRBV5-6 and TRBJ1-4; 8 bases agree with TRBD1. The V gene end was trimmed by 1 base and the J gene end by 7 bases; junction bases not matched to a gene: 6. The CDR3 contains 15 residues. Germline CDR1 is SGHDT and CDR2 is YYEEEE. In DNA, the CDR3 is TGTGCCAGCAGCTTGTCGGCAGGGGGCGGTGAAAAACTGTTTTTT. This translates into CASSLSAGGGEKLFF.

The chain recombines TRBV6-6 with TRBJ1-2; 8 nucleotides align to TRBD1. J was trimmed by 5 bases and V by 7 bases; bases with no gene match: 12. Germline assignment: CDR1 MNHNY and CDR2 SVGAGI (reference sequence). The CDR3 is 15 amino acids. As DNA, the CDR3 is TGTGCCAGCACACCCCAGGGGGCGGTAGATTATGGCTACACCTTC. It translates to CASTPQGAVDYGYTF.

The chain employs TRBV3-1 (or the pseudogene TRBV3-2) and TRBJ2-4, with D tentatively TRBD1 (5 bases). CDR1 and CDR2 from the germline V gene are LGHDT and YNNKEL (reference sequence). CDR3 length equals 16 residues. The ends were cut back, 4 bases at V and 0 bases at J, with 13 bases in the middle. The CDR3 DNA reads as TGTGCCAGCAGCCCAGGGCCCCGCCTAGCCAAAAACATTCAGTACTTC. It is translated as CASSPGPRLAKNIQYF.